This T cell receptor (beta chain) appears in the sequencing data of a study of vaccination effects on CD4 cells after COVID-19. Background on the study: A median of 72 days separated the second dose and sampling.

Antigen-specific CD4+ T cells were expanded (with viral peptide pools) by the ViraFEST assay ahead of sequencing. Once cultured for 10 days, the cells underwent separation to obtain CD4+ T cells. Each participant was administered two doses of either the BNT162b2 or the mRNA-1273 vaccine. Days 3 and 7 saw half the medium replaced with IL-2 medium. The CDR3 consists of 17 residues. Between the trimmed V and J ends, which lost 3 bases and 0 bases, there was a span of 17 bases. Germline values: CDR1 MNHEY, CDR2 SMNVEV (reference sequence). Study-level findings and limits: At late timepoints after vaccination, vaccine- and infection-induced clones shrank markedly. Few convalescent patients were studied, and early post-infection samples were lacking.

Measured with immunoSEQ multiplex PCR; TCRdb has only the in-frame clones, and not every one. The sample consists of roughly 24,000 clones, over 70% of them appearing once. Points on this clone: Its target is unknown.

The clonotype originates from a human donor who received a COVID-19 vaccine. The sequences come from CD4+ T cells from PBMCs cultured with HCoV-NL63 spike peptides, collected after COVID-19 vaccination. The V and J genes are TRBV27 and TRBJ1-1, with D maybe TRBD1 (6 bases). In nucleotides, the CDR3 is TGTGCCAGCAGTTTGGGTCGGGGGGCCGGTGTGAACACTGAAGCTTTCTTT. Amino acid sequence: CASSLGRGAGVNTEAFF.